The 19 T cell receptor beta chains in this list originate from one sample, sequenced in a study of T cells in Graves' hyperthyroidism and ophthalmopathy. Amplification of TCR beta CDR3 regions used RNA as the template. Primed by the HTBI set, a first-round RT-PCR was run on the TCR CDR3. TCRdb re-analysed the multiplex PCR reads in MiXCR, keeping a single row per CDR3 protein. The data show about 600,000 distinct CDR3 sequences, 13% to 15% seen once. Sequenced input: blood. The source of these receptors is a woman aged 45-60 years with Graves' ophthalmopathy.

This clonotype has a count of ten or more. The rearrangement joins TRBV30 to TRBJ1-1; a possible D gene is TRBD1 (6 bases). Between the trimmed V and J ends, which lost 4 bases and 3 bases, there was a span of 12 bases. Germline V CDR1 and CDR2: GTSNPN, SVGIG (reference sequence). This CDR3 contains 13 residues. Here the CDR3 reads CAWKRRGDTEAFF. The DNA of the CDR3 is TGTGCCTGGAAACGCAGGGGTGACACTGAAGCTTTCTTT.

This clonotype was detected only once. The genes are TRBV20-1 and TRBJ1-1; D gene unclear. CDR1 and CDR2 (germline): DFQATT, SNEGSKA (reference sequence). Between the trimmed V and J ends, which lost 6 bases and 6 bases, there was a span of 20 bases. The CDR3 runs 14 residues. CDR3 in amino acids: CSAKTLDISAEAFF. The CDR3 bases are TGCAGTGCCAAGACATTAGATATTTCTGCTGAAGCTTTCTTT.

This clonotype was seen only once. This sequence may be a read error, since a much larger clone differs from it by one base. This chain connects TRBV5-4 to TRBJ2-1, with 7 bases that match TRBD2. Germline-derived CDR1 and CDR2 are SGHNT and YYREEE (reference sequence). This CDR3 has 15 residues. J lost 11 bases, V lost 4 bases, and 15 bases had no gene match. In DNA, the CDR3 is TGTGCCAGCAGCCTGGAGGCGGGAGAATGGAATAAGCAGTTCTTC. This codes for CASSLEAGEWNKQFF.

The J gene is TRBJ2-3, the V gene TRBV6-1; D may match TRBD1 or TRBD2 (7 bases each). The germline V gene encodes CDR1 MNHNS and CDR2 SASEGT. The CDR3 has 16 residues. V was pared by 4 bases and J by 7 bases, with 21 bases between. Here the CDR3 DNA reads TGTGCCAGCAGTGTACAAGCGGGACAGTTAACATATACGCAGTATTTT. This gives the protein CASSVQAGQLTYTQYF.

This clonotype was recorded at least ten times. The chain uses TRBV7-2 and TRBJ2-3; 14 bases are a match to TRBD2. V gave up 1 base and J gave up 3 bases; unmatched junction bases: 12. CDR1 is SGHTA, CDR2 FQGNSA, per germline. This CDR3 spans 20 amino acids. The CDR3 loop reads CASSLVRGTSGRFGTDTQYF. In nucleotides, the CDR3 is TGTGCCAGCAGCTTAGTGCGGGGGACTAGCGGGAGATTCGGGACAGATACGCAGTATTTT.

This clonotype has only a few counts. Germline and junction disagree at one end, which may indicate a read error. V gene TRBV6-1 combines with J gene TRBJ2-2, with D hard to call. The CDR3 has 16 residues. Germline V gives CDR1 MNHNS, CDR2 SASEGT. The CDR3 DNA is TGTGCCACCAGTCGGCTGGTGGTACAGAACACCGGGGAGCTGTTTTTT. Translating it yields CATSRLVVQNTGELFF.

The chain recombines TRBV28 with TRBJ2-7; 9 nucleotides agree with TRBD2. V lost 5 bases, J lost 3 bases, and 5 bases stayed unmatched. The CDR3 has 14 amino acids. Germline values: CDR1 MDHEN, CDR2 SYDVKM. The DNA for the CDR3 is TGTGCCAGCAGTATTAGCGGGAGCCTCTACGAGCAGTACTTC. Its translation: CASSISGSLYEQYF. Full variable domain (outside the CDR3, taken from reference TRBV28 and TRBJ2-7): DVKVTQSSRYLVKRTGEKVFLECVQDMDHENMFWYRQDPGLGLRLIYFSYDVKMKEKGDIPEGYSVSREKKERFSLILESASTNQTSMYLCASSISGSLYEQYFGPGTRLTVT.

This clonotype has more than one count but fewer than ten. The V gene is TRBV4-1, the J gene TRBJ1-4; D unresolved. Trimming shortened V by 4 bases and J by 3 bases, and 18 bases separated the two germline ends. The CDR3 spans 17 residues. Germline CDR1 reads MGHRA; CDR2 reads YSYEKL. CDR3 in DNA: TGCGCCAGCAGCCCCTATTTCGGGCTGGTAGCTAATGAAAAACTGTTTTTT. As protein: CASSPYFGLVANEKLFF.

This clonotype has ten or more counts. The CDR3 bases are TGTGCCAGCAGCTACCCCGGGACTAGGTCTAACGAGCAGTACTTC. This codes for CASSYPGTRSNEQYF. This chain connects TRBV5-6 to TRBJ2-7; 8 positions agree with TRBD2. In germline, CDR1 is SGHDT, CDR2 YYEEEE. This CDR3 is built from 15 residues. V lost 3 bases and J lost 5; bases outside the gene matches: 10.

This clonotype was counted ten times or more. The J gene is TRBJ2-1, the V gene TRBV11-3; possibly TRBD1 for D (5 bases). Germline CDR1 and CDR2: SGHNT and YENEEA. V lost 0 bases to trimming and J lost 6 bases, with 12 bases between them. This CDR3 has 15 residues. The CDR3, as DNA: TGTGCCAGCAGCTTAGACCTTGGGGCGAGCAATGAGCAGTTCTTC. Its translation is CASSLDLGASNEQFF.

This sequence joins TRBV6-2 or TRBV6-3 and TRBJ1-6; D unresolved. The V gene lost 6 bases and the J gene lost 7 bases, with 19 bases spanning the gap. Germline CDR1 and CDR2: MNHEY and SVGEGT. The CDR3 runs 16 residues. The CDR3 reads CASSPRWQEVNSPLHF. In DNA form, the CDR3 reads TGTGCCAGCAGCCCCCGATGGCAGGAGGTCAATTCACCCCTCCACTTT.

This clonotype was found many times. The V gene is TRBV7-3, the J gene TRBJ2-1, with TRBD1 matching 8 bases. Looked up from germline, CDR1 is SGHTA and CDR2 is FQGTGA. V was clipped by 0 bases and J by 5 bases; unmatched bases: 12. This CDR3 region has 18 residues. CDR3 protein: CASSLTPGQVSPNNEQFF. CDR3 in DNA: TGTGCCAGCAGCTTAACCCCGGGACAGGTCTCCCCTAACAATGAGCAGTTCTTC.

This clonotype was seen ten or more times. The chain is built from TRBV6-2 or TRBV6-3 and TRBJ2-7; TRBD2 might be the D (6 bases). This CDR3 contains 14 residues. From germline, CDR1 is MNHEY and CDR2 SVGEGT. V gave up 3 bases and J gave up 9 bases, with 18 bases separating them. The CDR3 loop reads CASSYSGRRIGQYF. In nucleotides, the CDR3 is TGTGCCAGCAGTTATTCAGGGAGGAGAATCGGGCAGTACTTC.

This chain joins TRBV20-1 and TRBJ2-1; D is perhaps TRBD2 (7 bases). The CDR3 is made up of 13 amino acids. Germline-derived CDR1 and CDR2 are DFQATT and SNEGSKA (reference sequence). The CDR3 sequence: CARGGRVFNEQFF. CDR3 nucleotide sequence: TGCGCGAGGGGGGGGAGGGTTTTTAATGAGCAGTTCTTC.

Comment on this clonotype: Since no conserved phenylalanine or tryptophan closes the CDR3, a read error is the likely cause. The chain uses TRBV6-2 or TRBV6-3 and TRBJ1-2, with unresolved D. The CDR3 is made up of 13 amino acids. Trimming pared 4 bases from V and 8 bases from J, leaving 14 bases between. CDR1 MNHEY and CDR2 SVGEGT come from the germline V gene. The chain's CDR3 is CASSFADFFGYTS. The CDR3 nucleotides read TGTGCCAGCAGTTTTGCGGACTTTTTCGGCTACACCTCC.

This clonotype came up many times. This rearrangement joins TRBV28 to TRBJ2-7; D ambiguous. The V and J ends lost 3 bases and 2 bases respectively, with 8 bases between them. Germline V CDR1 and CDR2: MDHEN, SYDVKM. The length of the CDR3 is 13 residues. The CDR3 reads CASSFSAAYEQYF. The CDR3 DNA reads TGTGCCAGCAGTTTTTCAGCCGCCTACGAGCAGTACTTC.

This clonotype was seen a few times. V gene TRBV29-1 combines with J gene TRBJ2-7; D unresolved. Germline V gene lookup returns CDR1 SQVTM and CDR2 ANQGSEA. V lost 5 bases, J lost 2 bases, and 7 bases lay in between. CDR3 size: 11 residues. This CDR3 reads CSVFNTYEQYF. CDR3 bases: TGCAGCGTTTTCAATACCTACGAGCAGTACTTC.

This clonotype was observed many times. The rearrangement links TRBV7-9 to TRBJ2-7; TRBD2 matches 7 bases. The V gene's germline CDR1 is SEHNR and CDR2 FQNEAQ (reference sequence). Losses at the gene ends were 5 bases for V and 1 base for J; bases not matched to a gene: 8. There are 15 residues in the CDR3. DNA of the CDR3: TGTGCCAGCAGCCCCCCAAGCGGGGCGTCCTACGAGCAGTACTTC. This encodes CASSPPSGASYEQYF.

Worth noting for this clonotype: This may arise from a read error, as a much more abundant clone is one base away. This chain joins TRBV6-2 or TRBV6-3 and TRBJ1-3; D remains unclear. Trimming pared 4 bases from V and 5 bases from J, leaving 15 bases between. The germline CDR1 and CDR2 sequences are MNHEY and SVGEGT. This CDR3 spans 15 amino acids. CDR3 amino acids: CASSFEFRFRNTIYF. CDR3 bases: TGTGCCAGCAGTTTCGAGTTCCGCTTCAGAAACACCATATATTTT.